This section outlines one TCR beta chain sequence together with its context. Its antigen is not identified. The germline CDR1 and CDR2 sequences are SEHNR and FQNEAQ (reference sequence). This CDR3 contains 14 residues. During cDNA synthesis, UMIs that each contained a 6-nucleotide sample barcode were added by means of template switching. Two nested PCRs, of approximately 16 and 9 cycles, processed TCRalpha and TCRbeta cDNA. Reprocessing the 5' RACE reads, TCRdb reports a single entry for every CDR3 protein and omits DNA. Its table lists roughly 330,000 distinct CDR3 sequences. The data originate from a study of monozygotic twins with inflammatory bowel disease. Findings and caveats of the study: Sharing of clonotypes with others was lower in IBD patients than in healthy twins, and this was especially so with disease activity.

The specimen sequenced was blood. This chain joins TRBV7-9 and TRBJ2-7; TCRdb reports TRBD2, a call that lacks DNA to check it against. The clonotype was recovered from a human donor with ulcerative colitis or Crohn's disease, or a healthy co-twin of an affected twin (not recorded which). Here the CDR3 reads CASRRMVAGYEQYF.